Sequencing of this T cell receptor (beta chain) was carried out in a study of blood T cell repertoires in COVID-19. Repertoires were generated with immunoSEQ multiplex PCR, while TCRdb's copy carries only in-frame clones and drops some. Among approximately 280,000 clones listed, roughly four fifths were seen once. Enrollees, about 18 to 90 years old, lived in about two dozen US areas. Cohort allocation depended upon clinical history that participants reported. Exposed volunteers were people who met a COVID-19 case within 2 weeks before study entry. The CDR3 loop spans 14 amino acids. The V gene lost 1 base and the J gene lost 2 bases, with 7 bases spanning the gap. The V gene's germline CDR1 is SGHRS and CDR2 YFSETQ. This clone was observed once.

Sequenced input: PBMCs or T cells enriched from blood (not recorded which). V usage is TRBV5-1 and J usage is TRBJ2-1, with TRBD1 as a possible D gene (5 bases). This receptor was obtained from a middle-aged man who had been exposed to COVID-19. The CDR3 loop reads CASSLTGTYNEQFF. The CDR3 DNA sequence: TGCGCCAGCAGCTTGACAGGAACCTACAATGAGCAGTTCTTC.